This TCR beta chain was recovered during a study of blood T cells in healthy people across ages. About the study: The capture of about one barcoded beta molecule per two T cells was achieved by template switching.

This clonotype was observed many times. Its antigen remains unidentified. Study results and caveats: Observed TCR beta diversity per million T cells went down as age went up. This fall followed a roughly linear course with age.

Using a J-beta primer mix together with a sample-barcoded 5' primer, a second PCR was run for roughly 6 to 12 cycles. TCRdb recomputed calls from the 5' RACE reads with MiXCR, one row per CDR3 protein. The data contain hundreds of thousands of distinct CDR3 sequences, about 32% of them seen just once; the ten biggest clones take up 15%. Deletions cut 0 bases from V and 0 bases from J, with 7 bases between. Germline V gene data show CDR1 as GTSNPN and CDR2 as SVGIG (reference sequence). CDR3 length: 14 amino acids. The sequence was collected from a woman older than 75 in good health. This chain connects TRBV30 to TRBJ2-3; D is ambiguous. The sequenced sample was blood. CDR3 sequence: CAWSVRASTDTQYF. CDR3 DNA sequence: TGTGCCTGGAGTGTACGGGCAAGCACAGATACGCAGTATTTT.